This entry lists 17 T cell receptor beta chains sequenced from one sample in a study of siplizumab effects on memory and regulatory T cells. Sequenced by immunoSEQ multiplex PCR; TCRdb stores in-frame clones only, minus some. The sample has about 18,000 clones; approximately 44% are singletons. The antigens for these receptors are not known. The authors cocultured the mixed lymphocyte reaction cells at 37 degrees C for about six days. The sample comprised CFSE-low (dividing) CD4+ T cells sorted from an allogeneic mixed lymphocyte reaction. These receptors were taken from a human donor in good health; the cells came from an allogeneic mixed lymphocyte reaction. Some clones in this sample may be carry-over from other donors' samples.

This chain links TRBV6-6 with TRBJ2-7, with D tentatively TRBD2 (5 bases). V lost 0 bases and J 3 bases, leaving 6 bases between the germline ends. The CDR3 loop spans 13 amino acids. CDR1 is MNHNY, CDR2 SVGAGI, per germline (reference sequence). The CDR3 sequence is CASSYSRVYEQYF. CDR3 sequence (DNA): TGTGCCAGCAGTTACTCGAGGGTCTACGAGCAGTACTTC.

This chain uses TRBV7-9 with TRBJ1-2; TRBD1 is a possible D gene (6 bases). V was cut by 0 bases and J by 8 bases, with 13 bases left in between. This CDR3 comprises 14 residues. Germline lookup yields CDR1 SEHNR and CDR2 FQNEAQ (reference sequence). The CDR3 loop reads CASSLAGGGAGYTF. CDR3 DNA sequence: TGTGCCAGCAGCTTAGCGGGCGGGGGGGCCGGCTACACCTTC. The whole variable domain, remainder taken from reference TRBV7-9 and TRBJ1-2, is DTGVSQNPRHKITKRGQNVTFRCDPISEHNRLYWYRQTLGQGPEFLTYFQNEAQLEKSRLLSDRFSAERPKGSFSTLEIQRTEQGDSAMYLCASSLAGGGAGYTFGSGTRLTVV.

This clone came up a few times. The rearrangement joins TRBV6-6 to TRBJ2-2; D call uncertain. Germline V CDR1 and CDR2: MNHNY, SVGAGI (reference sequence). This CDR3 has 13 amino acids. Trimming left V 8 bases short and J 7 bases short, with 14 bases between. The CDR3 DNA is TGTGCCAGCTCAAGTATTATAGGCGGGGAGCTGTTTTTT. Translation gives CASSSIIGGELFF.

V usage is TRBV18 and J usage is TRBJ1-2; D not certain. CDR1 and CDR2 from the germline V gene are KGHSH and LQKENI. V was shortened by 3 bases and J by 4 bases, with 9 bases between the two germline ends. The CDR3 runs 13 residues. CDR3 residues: CASSPSETYGYTF. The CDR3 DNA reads TGTGCCAGCTCACCTTCAGAGACCTATGGCTACACCTTC.

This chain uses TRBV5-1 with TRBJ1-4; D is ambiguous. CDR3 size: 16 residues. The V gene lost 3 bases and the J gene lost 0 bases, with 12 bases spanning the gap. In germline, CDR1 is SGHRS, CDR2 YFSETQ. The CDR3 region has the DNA TGCGCCAGCAGCTGGGGAACCTTTGCAACTAATGAAAAACTGTTTTTT. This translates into CASSWGTFATNEKLFF.

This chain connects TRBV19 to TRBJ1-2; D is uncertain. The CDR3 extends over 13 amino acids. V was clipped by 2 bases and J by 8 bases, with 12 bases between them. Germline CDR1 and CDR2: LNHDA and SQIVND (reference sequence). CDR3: CASSIFGPKGYTF. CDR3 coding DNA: TGTGCCAGTAGTATATTTGGCCCTAAGGGCTACACCTTC.

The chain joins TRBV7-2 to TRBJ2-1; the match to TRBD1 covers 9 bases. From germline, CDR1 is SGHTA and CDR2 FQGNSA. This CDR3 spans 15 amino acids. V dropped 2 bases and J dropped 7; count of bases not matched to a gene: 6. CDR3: CASSLWGQGTNEQFF. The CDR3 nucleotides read TGTGCCAGCAGCTTATGGGGACAGGGCACAAATGAGCAGTTCTTC.

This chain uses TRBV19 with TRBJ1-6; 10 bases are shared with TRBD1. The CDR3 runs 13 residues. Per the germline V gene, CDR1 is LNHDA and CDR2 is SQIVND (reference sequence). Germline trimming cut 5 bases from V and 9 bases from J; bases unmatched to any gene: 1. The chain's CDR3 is CASSGTGVSPLHF. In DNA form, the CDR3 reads TGTGCCAGTAGTGGGACAGGGGTTTCACCCCTCCACTTT.

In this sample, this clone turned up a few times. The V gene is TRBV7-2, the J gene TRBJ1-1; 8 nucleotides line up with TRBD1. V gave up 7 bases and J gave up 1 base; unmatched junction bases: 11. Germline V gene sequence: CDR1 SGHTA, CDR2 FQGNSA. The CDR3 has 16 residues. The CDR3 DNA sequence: TGTGCCAGCATCCAGGGACGGACAGGGCGGAACACTGAAGCTTTCTTT. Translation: CASIQGRTGRNTEAFF.

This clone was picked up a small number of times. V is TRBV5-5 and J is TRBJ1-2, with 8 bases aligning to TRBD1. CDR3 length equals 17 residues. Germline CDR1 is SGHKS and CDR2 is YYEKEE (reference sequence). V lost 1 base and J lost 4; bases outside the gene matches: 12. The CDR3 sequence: CASSLYLWAGGIYGYTF. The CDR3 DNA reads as TGTGCCAGCAGCTTGTATCTCTGGGCAGGGGGCATCTATGGCTACACCTTC.

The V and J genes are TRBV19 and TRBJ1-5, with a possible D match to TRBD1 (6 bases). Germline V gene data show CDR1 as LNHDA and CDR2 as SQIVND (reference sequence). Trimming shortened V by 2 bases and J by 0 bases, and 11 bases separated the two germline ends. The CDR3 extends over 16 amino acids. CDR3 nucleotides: TGTGCCAGTAGTATAATTAGGACAGATAGCAATCAGCCCCAGCATTTT. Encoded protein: CASSIIRTDSNQPQHF.

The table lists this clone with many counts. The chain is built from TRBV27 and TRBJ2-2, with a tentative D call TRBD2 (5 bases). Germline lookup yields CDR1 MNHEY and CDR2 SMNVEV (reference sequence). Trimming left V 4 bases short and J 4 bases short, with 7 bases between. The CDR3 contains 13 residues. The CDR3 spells CASSWTLTGELFF. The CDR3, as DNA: TGTGCCAGCAGTTGGACTCTCACCGGGGAGCTGTTTTTT.

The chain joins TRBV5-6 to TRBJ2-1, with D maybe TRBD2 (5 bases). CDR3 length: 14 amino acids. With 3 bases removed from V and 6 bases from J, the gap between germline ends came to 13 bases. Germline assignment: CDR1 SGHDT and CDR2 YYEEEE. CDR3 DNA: TGTGCCAGCAGCTGGGAATTACTAGTCAATGAGCAGTTCTTC. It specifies CASSWELLVNEQFF.

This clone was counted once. CDR3 in amino acids: CASSLVGGSPYEQYF. The CDR3 bases are TGTGCCAGCAGCTTAGTCGGCGGGAGCCCCTACGAGCAGTACTTC. The V gene is TRBV11-3, the J gene TRBJ2-7, with 7 nucleotides matching TRBD2. V shed 1 base and J 2 bases; nucleotides not matched to a gene: 5. The CDR3 runs to 15 residues. The V gene's germline CDR1 is SGHNT and CDR2 YENEEA. The full variable domain, with the rest looked up from reference TRBV11-3 and TRBJ2-7, is EAGVVQSPRYKIIEKKQPVAFWCNPISGHNTLYWYLQNLGQGPELLIRYENEEAVDDSQLPKDRFSAERLKGVDSTLKIQPAELGDSAVYLCASSLVGGSPYEQYFGPGTRLTVT.

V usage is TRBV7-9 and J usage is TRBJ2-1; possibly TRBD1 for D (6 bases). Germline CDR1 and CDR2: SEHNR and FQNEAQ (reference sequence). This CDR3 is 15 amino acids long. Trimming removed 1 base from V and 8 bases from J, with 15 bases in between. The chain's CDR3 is CASSLEGTPLYEQFF. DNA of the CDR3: TGTGCCAGCAGCTTAGAAGGGACACCTTTGTATGAGCAGTTCTTC. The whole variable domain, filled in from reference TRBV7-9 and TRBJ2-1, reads DTGVSQNPRHKITKRGQNVTFRCDPISEHNRLYWYRQTLGQGPEFLTYFQNEAQLEKSRLLSDRFSAERPKGSFSTLEIQRTEQGDSAMYLCASSLEGTPLYEQFFGPGTRLTVL.

The CDR3 DNA sequence: TGTGCCAGCAGCTTAGGTGGGGCACTCGATGGCTACACCTTC. Its protein product is CASSLGGALDGYTF. The chain couples TRBV7-8 to TRBJ1-2, with D possibly being TRBD1 (5 bases). V lost 1 base and J 6 bases, leaving 12 bases between the germline ends. Germline lookup yields CDR1 SGHVS and CDR2 FQNEAQ. The CDR3 has 14 residues.

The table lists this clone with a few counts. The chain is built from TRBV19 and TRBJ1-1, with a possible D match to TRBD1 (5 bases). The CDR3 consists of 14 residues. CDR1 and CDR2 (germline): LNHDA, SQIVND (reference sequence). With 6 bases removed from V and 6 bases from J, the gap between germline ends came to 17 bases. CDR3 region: CASRVTADNSEAFF. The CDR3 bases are TGTGCCAGTAGGGTCACGGCGGACAACTCTGAAGCTTTCTTT.